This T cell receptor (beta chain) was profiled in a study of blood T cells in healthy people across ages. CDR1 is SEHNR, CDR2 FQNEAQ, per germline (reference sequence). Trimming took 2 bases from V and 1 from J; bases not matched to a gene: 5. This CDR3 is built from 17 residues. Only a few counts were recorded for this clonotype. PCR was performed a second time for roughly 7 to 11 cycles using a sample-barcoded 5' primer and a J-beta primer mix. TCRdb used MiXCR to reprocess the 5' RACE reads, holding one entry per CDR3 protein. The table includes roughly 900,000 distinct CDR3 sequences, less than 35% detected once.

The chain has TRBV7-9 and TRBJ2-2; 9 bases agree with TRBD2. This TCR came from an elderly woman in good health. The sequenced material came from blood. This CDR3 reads CASSLYASGMNTGELFF. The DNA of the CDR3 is TGTGCCAGCAGCTTATATGCTAGCGGGATGAACACCGGGGAGCTGTTTTTT.